This T cell receptor (beta chain) appears in the sequencing data of a study of technical replicates of blood from a few donors. TCRdb keeps only in-frame clones here, not all; method: immunoSEQ multiplex PCR. Of fewer than 60,000 clones listed, 90% to 95% are singletons. Germline V gives CDR1 SEHNR, CDR2 FQNEAQ (reference sequence). Trimming cost V 5 bases and J 5 bases, with 22 bases left between them. This CDR3 spans 16 amino acids. The chain employs TRBV7-9 and TRBJ2-7; TRBD1 might be the D (6 bases). Sequencing input: PBMCs. This clonotype originated in a human donor in good health. Some clones in this sample may be carry-over from other donors' samples. CDR3 sequence: CASSATYDRLDHEQYF. The CDR3, as DNA: TGTGCCAGCAGCGCTACCTACGACAGGTTGGATCACGAGCAGTACTTC.